These 5 T cell receptor beta chains share one sample of origin, sequenced in a study of blood T cells in healthy people across ages. A second PCR, run for roughly 7 to 12 cycles, used a sample-barcoded 5' primer plus a J-beta primer mix. One entry per CDR3 protein results from TCRdb running MiXCR on the 5' RACE reads. The table has over a million distinct CDR3 sequences, roughly 60% seen once. Source material: blood. The receptors were sampled from a man younger than 35 in good health.

The genes are TRBV2 and TRBJ2-1; D is undetermined. This CDR3 is built from 14 residues. Germline-derived CDR1 and CDR2 are SNHLY and FYNNEI. V was cut by 0 bases and J by 9 bases, with 12 bases left in between. The CDR3 protein is CASSEASPYGEQFF. For the CDR3, the DNA is TGTGCCAGCAGTGAAGCGAGCCCCTACGGTGAGCAGTTCTTC.

The chain links TRBV2 to TRBJ2-4, with TRBD1 as a possible D gene (5 bases). The CDR3 contains 13 residues. CDR1 SNHLY and CDR2 FYNNEI come from the germline V gene. Trimming shortened V by 8 bases and J by 0 bases, and 8 bases separated the two germline ends. The CDR3 nucleotides read TGTGCCAGCCGACAGCTAGCCAAAAACATTCAGTACTTC. Amino acid sequence: CASRQLAKNIQYF.

The chain couples TRBV4-1 to TRBJ2-1; 10 positions match TRBD2. CDR1 and CDR2 from the germline V gene are MGHRA and YSYEKL. J was trimmed by 8 bases and V by 5 bases; bases with no gene match: 6. The CDR3 covers 14 residues. The CDR3 coding sequence is TGCGCCAGCAGCGAGCGGGGGGGCAAGTATGAGCAGTTCTTC. Residues: CASSERGGKYEQFF.

In this sample, this clonotype turned up a few times. This chain's CDR3 is CASSATGLNTF. The CDR3 nucleotides read TGTGCCAGCAGCGCGACAGGGTTGAACACCTTC. V is TRBV6-2 or TRBV6-3 and J is TRBJ1-2; 7 bases match TRBD1. The CDR3 has 11 amino acids. Trimming cost V 6 bases and J 12 bases; bases outside gene matches: 7. Per the germline V gene, CDR1 is MNHEY and CDR2 is SVGEGT.

This clonotype was detected a few times. The genes are TRBV20-1 and TRBJ2-7; TRBD1 is a possible D gene (5 bases). Per germline, CDR1 DFQATT and CDR2 SNEGSKA (reference sequence). The V gene lost 0 bases and the J gene lost 2 bases, with 8 bases spanning the gap. The CDR3 runs to 13 residues. In DNA, the CDR3 is TGCAGTGCTAGAGATGACAGCACCTACGAGCAGTACTTC. Protein: CSARDDSTYEQYF.